This T cell receptor beta chain was retrieved from a study of blood T cells in healthy people across ages. Study-wide results and limits: A greater number of naive CD4+ cells and higher diversity distinguished long-lived donors from aged donors.

Using a J-beta primer mix together with a sample-barcoded 5' primer, a second PCR was run for about 7 to 12 cycles. Every sample gave at least 2.5 million paired-end reads containing CDR3. TCRdb processed the 5' RACE reads anew with MiXCR; each CDR3 protein has one entry. This sample carries approximately 800,000 distinct CDR3 sequences, roughly 50% of them seen once, and the ten largest clones take about 26%. The sample, approximately 11 milliliters of peripheral blood, was drawn from each donor. Each sample yielded at least 5.5 micrograms of PBMC total RNA. Concerning this clonotype: Its antigen is not identified.

The CDR3 has 14 residues. Germline values: CDR1 ENHRY, CDR2 SYGVKD. The TCR sequence derives from a middle-aged man in good health. The sample consisted of blood. The rearrangement uses TRBV10-3 and TRBJ2-5; D possibly corresponds to TRBD2 (6 bases). Gene TRBJ2-7 matches the end of the DNA better, so the J call may be wrong. CDR3 bases: TGTGCCATCAGTGAGGGCCTGGGGGGAAACGAGCAGTACTTC. It encodes CAISEGLGGNEQYF.